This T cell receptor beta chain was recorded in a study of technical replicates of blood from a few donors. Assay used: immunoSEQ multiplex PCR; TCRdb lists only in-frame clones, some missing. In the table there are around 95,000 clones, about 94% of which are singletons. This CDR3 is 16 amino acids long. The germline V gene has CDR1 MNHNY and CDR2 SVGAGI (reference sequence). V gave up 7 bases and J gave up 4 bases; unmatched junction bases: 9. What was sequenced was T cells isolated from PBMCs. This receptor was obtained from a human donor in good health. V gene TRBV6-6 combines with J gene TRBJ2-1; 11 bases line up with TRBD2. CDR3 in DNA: TGTGCCAGCACCTCACAAGGGACTAGCGGTTACAATGAGCAGTTCTTC. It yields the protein CASTSQGTSGYNEQFF.